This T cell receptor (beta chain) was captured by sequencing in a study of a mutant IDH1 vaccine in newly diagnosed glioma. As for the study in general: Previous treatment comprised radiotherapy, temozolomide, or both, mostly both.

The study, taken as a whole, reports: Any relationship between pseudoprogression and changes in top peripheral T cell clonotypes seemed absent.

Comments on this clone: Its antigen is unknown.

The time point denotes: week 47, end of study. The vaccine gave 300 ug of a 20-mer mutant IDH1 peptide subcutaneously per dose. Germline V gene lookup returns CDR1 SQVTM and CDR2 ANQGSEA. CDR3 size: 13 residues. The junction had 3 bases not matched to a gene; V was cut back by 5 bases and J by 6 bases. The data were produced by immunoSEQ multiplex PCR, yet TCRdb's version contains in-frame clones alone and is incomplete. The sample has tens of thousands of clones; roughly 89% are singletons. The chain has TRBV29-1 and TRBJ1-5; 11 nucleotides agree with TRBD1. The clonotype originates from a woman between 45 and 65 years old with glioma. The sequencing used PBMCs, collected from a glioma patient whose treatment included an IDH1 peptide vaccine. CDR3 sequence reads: CSVRTGGGQPQHF. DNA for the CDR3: TGCAGCGTTCGGACAGGGGGCGGTCAGCCCCAGCATTTT.